The TCR beta chain under discussion was sequenced for a study of blood T cell repertoires in COVID-19. Overall study context: Spain, Italy and the United States supplied samples that represented acute and convalescent COVID-19. T cells, B-cell-depleted T cells, or PBMCs supplied cDNA or gDNA.

CDR3 length equals 15 residues. V was clipped by 7 bases and J by 4 bases; unmatched bases: 12. The germline gives CDR1 MDHEN, CDR2 SYDVKM. How the authors handled the data: Amplified reference gene primers provided the basis for estimating nucleated cell counts. The table came from immunoSEQ multiplex PCR; TCRdb's copy has only in-frame clones and leaves some out. That table gives V, J and clone size, and the DNA gave D and trimming. The profile shows roughly 87,000 clones, more than 70% of them singletons. The specimen was peripheral blood. The receptor was derived from a human donor in a cohort sampled during active COVID-19. The chain carries TRBV28 and TRBJ2-5; 7 nucleotides agree with TRBD2. The CDR3 region has the DNA TGTGCCAGCACCTCCGGGACTATCAGTCCAGAGACCCAGTACTTC. Amino acids: CASTSGTISPETQYF.